The clone carrying this T cell receptor beta chain was found once. Its matching antigen is unknown. Libraries were prepared by immunoSEQ multiplex PCR; TCRdb keeps only in-frame clonotypes and omits some of them. The sample records some 11,000 clones, just under 85% being singletons. V was shortened by 2 bases and J by 3 bases, with 8 bases between the two germline ends. CDR1 is SGHRS, CDR2 YFSETQ, per germline. This CDR3 has 13 amino acids. This sample stems from a study of memory B cells and T cells in multiple sclerosis. After stimulus-free culture, autoproliferating CFSE-dim and non-proliferating CFSE-high T cells were sequenced separately. Pooled replicate wells came from 5x10^7 CFSE-labeled PBMCs cultured less than 9 days without stimulus.

This TCR was sampled from a human donor with multiple sclerosis. V and J are TRBV5-1 and TRBJ1-2; no clear D gene. Sequenced material: PBMCs from blood kept in culture. The CDR3 here is CASSLSQYYGYTF. The CDR3 nucleotides read TGCGCCAGCAGCTTATCACAGTACTATGGCTACACCTTC.